One and the same sample provided the 18 T cell receptor beta chains below, sequenced in a study of blood T cell repertoires in COVID-19. Assay used: immunoSEQ multiplex PCR; TCRdb lists only in-frame clones, some missing. This repertoire shows approximately 190,000 clones, approximately 90% found once; its top ten account for 20% to 25%. Material: PBMCs or T cells enriched from blood (not recorded which). The receptors were sampled from a woman between 40 and 55 years old in a cohort exposed to, infected with or recovered from COVID-19 (not recorded which).

The chain recombines TRBV28 with TRBJ1-2; 7 bases fit TRBD1. V shed 5 bases and J 4 bases; nucleotides not matched to a gene: 16. Germline V lookup: CDR1 MDHEN, CDR2 SYDVKM. This CDR3 is built from 17 residues. This chain's CDR3 is CASSADDRAPLRYGYTF. CDR3 DNA sequence: TGTGCCAGCAGTGCCGACGACAGGGCTCCCTTGCGCTATGGCTACACCTTC.

This chain's CDR3 is CASSSQTGGGSNQPQHF. Written as DNA, the CDR3 is TGTGCCAGTAGTAGCCAGACAGGGGGAGGTAGCAATCAGCCCCAGCATTTT. The chain joins TRBV19 to TRBJ1-5; 9 bases agree with TRBD1. CDR3 length: 17 amino acids. The germline V gene has CDR1 LNHDA and CDR2 SQIVND (reference sequence). Losses at the gene ends were 4 bases for V and 0 bases for J; bases not matched to a gene: 7.

The chain uses TRBV19 and TRBJ2-3, with 8 bases lining up with TRBD2. The CDR3 extends over 15 amino acids. Germline V CDR1 and CDR2: LNHDA, SQIVND (reference sequence). V lost 5 bases and J lost 1; bases outside the gene matches: 5. CDR3: CASSPWTSRTDTQYF. The CDR3 coding sequence is TGTGCCAGTAGTCCGTGGACTAGCCGCACAGATACGCAGTATTTT.

DNA for the CDR3: TGTGCCAGCAGTGACTCGTCAATCAGGGGGAACACTGAAGCTTTCTTT. Amino acids: CASSDSSIRGNTEAFF. This chain joins TRBV6-4 and TRBJ1-1; a weak D match, TRBD1 (6 bases). From germline, CDR1 is MRHNA and CDR2 SNTAGT. V was cut by 0 bases and J by 1 base, with 12 bases left in between. The CDR3 has 16 residues.

This clone was seen more than once but under ten times. This chain links TRBV28 with TRBJ1-2; 8 nucleotides agree with TRBD1. Germline-derived CDR1 and CDR2 are MDHEN and SYDVKM. The junction had 7 bases not matched to a gene; V was cut back by 7 bases and J by 3 bases. The CDR3 is 14 residues long. The CDR3: CASIRTGQYYGYTF. CDR3 in DNA: TGTGCCAGCATCCGGACAGGGCAGTACTATGGCTACACCTTC.

This chain uses TRBV5-4 with TRBJ1-1, with 8 bases aligning to TRBD1. CDR3 length: 13 amino acids. The V gene's germline CDR1 is SGHNT and CDR2 YYREEE (reference sequence). J lost 6 bases, V lost 1 base, and 2 bases had no gene match. The CDR3: CASSLTGGSEAFF. CDR3 sequence (DNA): TGTGCCAGCAGCTTGACAGGGGGTTCTGAAGCTTTCTTT.

The chain employs TRBV19 and TRBJ2-2; no clear D gene. Germline CDR1 LNHDA, CDR2 SQIVND (reference sequence). The CDR3 totals 13 residues. Trimming pared 4 bases from V and 6 bases from J, leaving 9 bases between. CDR3 loop: CASSTPTAGELFF. CDR3 nucleotide sequence: TGTGCCAGTAGTACCCCGACTGCCGGGGAGCTGTTTTTT. The entire variable domain, with the rest obtained from reference TRBV19 and TRBJ2-2, is as follows: DGGITQSPKYLFRKEGQNVTLSCEQNLNHDAMYWYRQDPGQGLRLIYYSQIVNDFQKGDIAEGYSVSREKKESFPLTVTSAQKNPTAFYLCASSTPTAGELFFGEGSRLTVL.

The chain joins TRBV5-4 to TRBJ2-5; 11 bases match TRBD2. Germline CDR1 reads SGHNT; CDR2 reads YYREEE (reference sequence). V was pared by 4 bases and J by 2 bases, with 7 bases of the junction left unmatched. The CDR3 runs 16 residues. The CDR3: CASSRGTSGFQETQYF. The CDR3 region has the DNA TGTGCCAGCAGCCGAGGGACTAGCGGCTTTCAAGAGACCCAGTACTTC.

This chain joins TRBV7-9 and TRBJ1-1; D possibly corresponds to TRBD1 (5 bases). The CDR3 runs to 13 residues. The ends were cut back, 5 bases at V and 8 bases at J, with 15 bases in the middle. Germline V lookup: CDR1 SEHNR, CDR2 FQNEAQ (reference sequence). The CDR3 DNA reads as TGTGCCAGCAGCCCCCCAGTAGGGGTCGAAGCTTTCTTT. It translates to CASSPPVGVEAFF.

The chain couples TRBV10-3 to TRBJ2-7; no reliable D call. The CDR3 extends over 15 amino acids. The V end lost 4 bases, the J end lost 0 bases, and 13 bases lay between the germline ends. Germline-derived CDR1 and CDR2 are ENHRY and SYGVKD. CDR3 loop: CAISVLQRSSYEQYF. CDR3 bases: TGTGCCATCAGTGTCCTCCAAAGGAGCTCCTACGAGCAGTACTTC.

This chain uses TRBV5-1 with TRBJ1-6, with TRBD1 as a possible D gene (6 bases). V was trimmed by 0 bases and J by 7 bases, leaving 11 bases between them. The CDR3 runs to 15 residues. Germline lookup yields CDR1 SGHRS and CDR2 YFSETQ. The DNA of the CDR3 is TGCGCCAGCAGCTTGGATAGGACAGAGAATTCACCCCTCCACTTT. It codes for CASSLDRTENSPLHF.

The CDR3: CASSAQDTGELFF. In DNA form, the CDR3 reads TGTGCCAGCAGCGCACAAGACACCGGGGAGCTGTTTTTT. The chain uses TRBV5-5 and TRBJ2-2, with D unclear. Per the germline V gene, CDR1 is SGHKS and CDR2 is YYEKEE (reference sequence). Trimming took 4 bases from V and 3 from J, leaving 7 bases between them. The CDR3 contains 13 residues.

J is TRBJ1-1 and V is TRBV28, with 10 bases matching TRBD1. This CDR3 contains 16 residues. Germline-derived CDR1 and CDR2 are MDHEN and SYDVKM. The junction had 7 bases not matched to a gene; V was cut back by 3 bases and J by 3 bases. The CDR3 DNA sequence: TGTGCCAGCAGTTTCCCCGGGACAGGGGTTCACACTGAAGCTTTCTTT. This gives the protein CASSFPGTGVHTEAFF.

The rearrangement joins TRBV7-2 to TRBJ1-1; D gene ambiguous. CDR3 length: 14 residues. Germline V CDR1 and CDR2: SGHTA, FQGNSA. The V end was cut by 1 base, the J end by 5 bases, with 11 bases between. The chain's CDR3 is CASSLDSTSTEAFF. The CDR3 nucleotides are TGTGCCAGCAGCTTAGATAGCACGTCTACTGAAGCTTTCTTT.

The chain uses TRBV3-1 (or the pseudogene TRBV3-2) and TRBJ1-4; 7 bases are a match to TRBD1. This CDR3 spans 15 amino acids. V was pared by 3 bases and J by 5 bases, with 6 bases of the junction left unmatched. Germline CDR1 and CDR2: LGHDT and YNNKEL (reference sequence). CDR3: CASSQYRGWNEKLFF. DNA of the CDR3: TGTGCCAGCAGCCAGTACAGGGGCTGGAATGAAAAACTGTTTTTT.

The chain recombines TRBV11-2 with TRBJ1-1; unclear D gene. The germline gives CDR1 SGHAT, CDR2 FQNNGV. V was trimmed by 5 bases and J by 1 base, leaving 8 bases between them. There are 13 residues in the CDR3. The CDR3 spells CASSPGKNTEAFF. CDR3 nucleotide sequence: TGTGCCAGCAGCCCGGGGAAGAACACTGAAGCTTTCTTT.

The sample holds a few counts of this clone. The chain carries TRBV7-9 and TRBJ2-7, with D possibly TRBD2 on 5 matching bases. The CDR3 has 15 residues. V was clipped by 6 bases and J by 5 bases, with 20 bases between them. The germline gives CDR1 SEHNR, CDR2 FQNEAQ (reference sequence). CDR3 region: CASSPGGLAIHEQYF. In DNA form, the CDR3 reads TGTGCCAGCAGTCCGGGCGGCCTAGCTATCCACGAGCAGTACTTC.

This sequence joins TRBV5-1 and TRBJ2-7; TRBD2 matches at 11 bases. Germline CDR1 and CDR2: SGHRS and YFSETQ. This CDR3 region has 15 residues. The V segment lost 0 bases and the J segment 3 bases; nucleotides outside the gene matches: 2. This chain's CDR3 is CASSLGGLAVYEQYF. As DNA, the CDR3 is TGCGCCAGCAGCTTGGGGGGACTAGCGGTCTACGAGCAGTACTTC.